The clone carrying this T cell receptor (beta chain) was found many times. What it recognizes is unknown. Each CDR3 protein is one row after TCRdb ran MiXCR on the RT-PCR reads. This sample yields approximately 500,000 distinct CDR3 sequences, of which approximately 12% are seen a single time; under 15% belongs to the top ten. This entry belongs to a study of response to subunit inactivated influenza vaccine. Study-wide results and limits: Few new T cells, the authors suggested, are recruited by each seasonal influenza vaccination.

Germline V CDR1 and CDR2: SGHRS, YFSETQ. CDR3 size: 15 residues. Losses at the gene ends were 8 bases for V and 0 bases for J; bases not matched to a gene: 3. The chain uses TRBV5-1 and TRBJ2-1; 12 positions agree with TRBD2. The sequence was obtained from a man over 45 who received an inactivated influenza vaccine. The input for sequencing was PBMCs from blood, taken about 40 days after vaccination. The CDR3 coding sequence is TGCGCCAGTTCGACTAGCGGGAGCTCCTACAATGAGCAGTTCTTC. It is translated as CASSTSGSSYNEQFF.